This section outlines one TCR beta chain sequence together with its context. No antigen is known for it. V trimming: 3 bases; J trimming: 3 bases; junction bases outside the gene matches: 13. This CDR3 has 19 amino acids. The germline V gene encodes CDR1 SNHLY and CDR2 FYNNEI. Assay used: immunoSEQ multiplex PCR; TCRdb lists only in-frame clones, some missing. The sample lists 60,000 to 85,000 clones; roughly 89% were seen once. Patients who had autoimmune disease history or got systemic immunosuppression were left out. This record comes from a study of OX40 agonist ivuxolimab in advanced cancers. Study results and limitations: Low clonal expansion, among the lowest seen, marked partial responders at 0.1-3.0 mg/kg. No antigen was identified for the clonally expanded peripheral T cells. Both blood CD4+ and CD8+ T cells showed clonal growth by week 6 at 0.1 to 3.0 mg/kg.

This clonotype originated in an adult with an advanced solid tumor such as melanoma, head and neck, liver or kidney cancer. The starting material was CD4+ or CD8+ T cells sorted from blood, obtained in a trial of the OX40 agonist ivuxolimab. The V call is TRBV2, the J call TRBJ2-1; 11 positions agree with TRBD2. CDR3 region: CASSEQVGTSGLFYNEQFF. The CDR3 DNA is TGTGCCAGCAGTGAGCAGGTGGGGACTAGCGGACTGTTCTACAATGAGCAGTTCTTC.